The T cell receptor beta chain under discussion was sequenced for a study of graft-versus-host responses after intestinal transplantation. For the study at large: Every transplant recipient was induced with anti-thymocyte globulin, then maintained on tacrolimus and steroids for two to three years. Study-wide results and caveats: When patients had graft-donor T cell macrochimerism, their allografts held high graft-versus-host to host-versus-graft clonal ratios. GvH clones detected in recipient marrow included some appearing first in ileum or blood.

As to this clone: Its antigen is not identified.

Processing released intraepithelial and lamina propria lymphocytes from the graft tissue. The germline CDR1 and CDR2 sequences are SGHAT and FQDESV (reference sequence). This CDR3 has 14 amino acids. The ends lost 1 base at V and 7 bases at J; junction bases unmatched: 5. Method: immunoSEQ multiplex PCR; TCRdb's copy keeps in-frame clones and lacks some. Of around 16,000 clones listed, around 79% are singletons. The sequence came from a human patient who received an intestinal transplant, so some T cells may come from the graft donor. The chain has TRBV11-1 and TRBJ2-5, with 8 bases identical to TRBD2. Here the sequenced sample was ileum tissue, taken roughly 450 days after intestinal transplant. CDR3 amino acids: CASSLDQRGRTQYF. Written as DNA, the CDR3 is TGTGCCAGCAGCTTAGATCAGCGGGGGCGGACCCAGTACTTC.